A single sample gave rise to the 15 T cell receptor beta chains below, sequenced in a study of regulatory T cells in long-lasting Graves disease. iRepertoire HTBI primers and Arm-PCR of CDR3 regions built TCR beta libraries. Via MiXCR, TCRdb re-called the multiplex PCR reads, giving one row per CDR3 protein. The profile covers 200,000 to 250,000 distinct CDR3 sequences, with 20% appearing a single time and 14% taken by the ten largest. Time point: newly diagnosed GD, antithyroid drugs for less than 3 months. Researchers made the TCR library from RNA that was extracted from PBMCs. The sequences come from peripheral blood mononuclear cells (PBMCs), collected at new diagnosis, from a patient treated with antithyroid drugs. These receptors were collected from a female donor with Graves disease.

Points on this clonotype: Just one base apart from a much larger clone, this may be a read error. CDR3 nucleotides: TGTGCCAGCAGTCTTATAGCGGACTTCTACGATGAGCAGTTCTTC. Translation: CASSLIADFYDEQFF. V is TRBV27 and J is TRBJ2-1, with D tentatively TRBD2 (6 bases). This CDR3 contains 15 residues. Germline-derived CDR1 and CDR2 are MNHEY and SMNVEV (reference sequence).

This clonotype has at least ten counts. Here the CDR3 DNA reads TGCAGTGCTAGAGGCCTAGCGGGAGGGCCGGAGGATGAGCAGTTCTTC. Translating it yields CSARGLAGGPEDEQFF. The chain couples TRBV20-1 to TRBJ2-1; the match to TRBD2 covers 12 bases. The CDR3 covers 16 residues. The germline V gene has CDR1 DFQATT and CDR2 SNEGSKA (reference sequence). Trimming removed 1 base from V and 8 bases from J; junction bases left unmatched: 9.

There are many counts of this clonotype. The rearrangement joins TRBV11-2 to TRBJ2-4, with a possible D match to TRBD1 (6 bases). The V gene lost 0 bases and the J gene lost 15 bases, with 12 bases spanning the gap. The CDR3 covers 12 residues. CDR1 SGHAT and CDR2 FQNNGV come from the germline V gene. The chain's CDR3 is CASSLDPGVAYF. The CDR3 DNA is TGTGCCAGCAGCTTAGATCCAGGGGTTGCGTACTTC. Based on the CDR3 plus reference TRBV11-2 and TRBJ2-4, the full variable domain is EAGVAQSPRYKIIEKRQSVAFWCNPISGHATLYWYQQILGQGPKLLIQFQNNGVVDDSQLPKDRFSAERLKGVDSTLKIQPAKLEDSAVYLCASSLDPGVAYFGAGTRLSVL.

This chain links TRBV7-2 with TRBJ2-1; 10 bases match TRBD2. This CDR3 has 16 amino acids. Per the germline V gene, CDR1 is SGHTA and CDR2 is FQGNSA. V lost 6 bases and J lost 3; bases outside the gene matches: 8. CDR3 sequence reads: CASRPSGRAIYNEQFF. CDR3 nucleotides: TGTGCCAGCAGGCCGAGCGGGAGGGCCATCTACAATGAGCAGTTCTTC.

The J gene is TRBJ2-5, the V gene TRBV19; a possible D gene is TRBD1 (6 bases). CDR1 is LNHDA and CDR2 is SQIVND in the germline V gene (reference sequence). This CDR3 contains 14 residues. The ends were cut back, 5 bases at V and 2 bases at J, with 12 bases in the middle. DNA of the CDR3: TGTGCCAGTAGTGCTCAGACAGGACAAGAGACCCAGTACTTC. Its protein product is CASSAQTGQETQYF.

V is TRBV20-1 and J is TRBJ2-3; TRBD2 aligns across 11 bases. The last part of the DNA fits TRBJ2-7 better; the J call may be wrong. CDR3 length: 16 residues. The germline V gene has CDR1 DFQATT and CDR2 SNEGSKA (reference sequence). CDR3 region: CSAGTSGGGESVGQYF. DNA for the CDR3: TGCAGTGCGGGAACTAGCGGGGGAGGGGAATCGGTTGGGCAGTACTTC.

V is TRBV6-9 and J is TRBJ2-1, with 7 bases aligning to TRBD2. Matching the DNA end better, TRBJ2-5 makes the J call doubtful. The CDR3 covers 15 residues. Per the germline V gene, CDR1 is MNHGY and CDR2 is SVAAGI. CDR3 nucleotides: TGTGCTAGCGGTTACCCTAGCGGAGGCTTAGAGACCCAGTACTTC. This codes for CASGYPSGGLETQYF.

The table lists this clonotype with many counts. The rearrangement joins TRBV6-9 to TRBJ2-5, with 10 bases fitting TRBD1. The CDR3 has 15 amino acids. Trimming cost V 3 bases and J 4 bases; bases outside gene matches: 5. CDR1 MNHGY and CDR2 SVAAGI come from the germline V gene. CDR3 residues: CASSYRQGARETQYF. The CDR3 nucleotides read TGTGCCAGCAGTTACAGACAGGGGGCGAGAGAGACCCAGTACTTC.

There are a few counts of this clonotype. This chain's CDR3 is CASSELAGGSYEQYF. CDR3 DNA sequence: TGTGCCAGCAGTGAACTAGCGGGGGGCTCCTACGAGCAGTACTTC. This chain uses TRBV6-1 with TRBJ2-7; 11 positions agree with TRBD2. The V gene end was trimmed by 2 bases and the J gene end by 0 bases; junction bases not matched to a gene: 0. Germline V gene data show CDR1 as MNHNS and CDR2 as SASEGT. This CDR3 contains 15 residues.

This clonotype was seen at least ten times. This chain joins TRBV7-2 and TRBJ1-2; D gene unclear. V was pared by 5 bases and J by 6 bases, with 19 bases between. This CDR3 contains 15 residues. CDR1 is SGHTA, CDR2 FQGNSA, per germline. DNA for the CDR3: TGTGCCAGCAGCCACCAAAGTTCCGGGGAGAATGGCTACACCTTC. Amino acid sequence: CASSHQSSGENGYTF.

The rearrangement uses TRBV28 and TRBJ2-1, with TRBD1 matching 9 bases. Germline V gives CDR1 MDHEN, CDR2 SYDVKM. The CDR3 is 12 residues long. The trim removed 7 bases at V and 15 bases at J, leaving 10 bases unmatched. The CDR3 is CASTTTGTGRFF. CDR3 DNA sequence: TGTGCCAGCACCACCACCGGGACAGGGAGGTTCTTC.

This clonotype was seen a single time. The V gene is TRBV20-1, the J gene TRBJ2-1; TRBD1 agrees at 10 bases. This CDR3 has 14 amino acids. The V gene's germline CDR1 is DFQATT and CDR2 SNEGSKA (reference sequence). J gave up 9 bases and V 3 bases, and 8 bases lay outside the gene matches. The CDR3 reads CSASGTGVQGEQFF. CDR3 coding DNA: TGCAGTGCTAGCGGGACAGGGGTTCAAGGTGAGCAGTTCTTC.

A word on this clonotype: A much larger clonotype is one base distant, so this may be a read error. The conserved phenylalanine or tryptophan normally closing the CDR3 is absent here, so this likely arose from a read error. V gene TRBV6-2 or TRBV6-3 combines with J gene TRBJ1-4, with D tentatively TRBD1 (5 bases). V lost 5 bases, J lost 7 bases, and 14 bases lay in between. The CDR3 runs 14 residues. Germline lookup yields CDR1 MNHEY and CDR2 SVGEGT. The CDR3 reads CASSVATGSEKLFV. As DNA, the CDR3 is TGTGCCAGCAGTGTGGCAACAGGCAGTGAAAAACTGTTTGTT.

This clonotype has at least ten counts. The chain recombines TRBV7-2 with TRBJ2-6; no clear D. The ends were cut back, 2 bases at V and 3 bases at J, with 14 bases in the middle. The CDR3 is 17 amino acids. Germline loops: CDR1 SGHTA, CDR2 FQGNSA. The DNA for the CDR3 is TGTGCCAGCAGCTTAAGCCCGGGTACGAATGGGGCCAACGTCCTGACTTTC. This encodes CASSLSPGTNGANVLTF.

The chain links TRBV20-1 to TRBJ2-1; 7 nucleotides agree with TRBD1. The CDR3 is made up of 13 amino acids. The germline V gene encodes CDR1 DFQATT and CDR2 SNEGSKA (reference sequence). The J segment lost 5 bases and the V segment lost 7 bases, leaving 8 bases of the junction unmatched. The CDR3 loop is CSGEGQWDNEQFF. The CDR3, as DNA: TGCAGTGGAGAGGGACAGTGGGACAATGAGCAGTTCTTC.